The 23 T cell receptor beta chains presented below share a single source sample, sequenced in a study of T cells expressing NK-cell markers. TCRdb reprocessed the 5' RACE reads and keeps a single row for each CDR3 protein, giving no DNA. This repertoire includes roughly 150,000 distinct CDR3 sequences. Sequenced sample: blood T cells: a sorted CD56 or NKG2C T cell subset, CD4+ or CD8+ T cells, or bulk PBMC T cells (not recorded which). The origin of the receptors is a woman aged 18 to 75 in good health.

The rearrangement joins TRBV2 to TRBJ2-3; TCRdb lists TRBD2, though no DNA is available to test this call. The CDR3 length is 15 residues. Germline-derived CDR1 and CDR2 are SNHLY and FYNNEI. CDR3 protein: CASSEGPLAGDTQYF.

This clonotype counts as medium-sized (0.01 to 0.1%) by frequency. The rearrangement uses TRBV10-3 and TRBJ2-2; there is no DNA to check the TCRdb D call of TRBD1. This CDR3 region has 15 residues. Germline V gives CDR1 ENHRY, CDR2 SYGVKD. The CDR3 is CAISPGQGGTGELFF.

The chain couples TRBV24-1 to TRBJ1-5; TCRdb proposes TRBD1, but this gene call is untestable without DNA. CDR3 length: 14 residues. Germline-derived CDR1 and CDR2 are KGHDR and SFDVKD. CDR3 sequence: CATSAGDGGSPQHF.

The CDR3 region is CSATFLGNTEAFF. The chain links TRBV20-1 to TRBJ1-1. Germline CDR1 DFQATT, CDR2 SNEGSKA (reference sequence). The CDR3 has 13 residues.

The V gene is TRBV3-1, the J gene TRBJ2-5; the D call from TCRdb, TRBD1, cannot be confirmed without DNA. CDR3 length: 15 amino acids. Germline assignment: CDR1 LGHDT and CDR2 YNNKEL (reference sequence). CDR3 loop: CASSHFGTDGETQYF.

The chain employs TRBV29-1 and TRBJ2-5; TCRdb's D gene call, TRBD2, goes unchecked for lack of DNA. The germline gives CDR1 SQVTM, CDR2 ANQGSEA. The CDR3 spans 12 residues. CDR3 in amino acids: CSAGLEGETQYF.

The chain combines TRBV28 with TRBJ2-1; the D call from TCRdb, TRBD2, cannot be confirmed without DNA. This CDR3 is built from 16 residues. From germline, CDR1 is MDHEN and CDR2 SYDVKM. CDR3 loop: CASSRAPGLIYNEQFF.

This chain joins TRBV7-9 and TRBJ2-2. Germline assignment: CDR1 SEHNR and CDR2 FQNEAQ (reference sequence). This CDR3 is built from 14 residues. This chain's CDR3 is CASSLSIGPGELFF. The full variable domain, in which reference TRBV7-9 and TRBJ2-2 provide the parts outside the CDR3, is DTGVSQNPRHKITKRGQNVTFRCDPISEHNRLYWYRQTLGQGPEFLTYFQNEAQLEKSRLLSDRFSAERPKGSFSTLEIQRTEQGDSAMYLCASSLSIGPGELFFGEGSRLTVL.

The CDR3 is CASSERGSWTGELFF. The genes are TRBV6-1 and TRBJ2-2; the D call of TRBD1 rests on TCRdb alone, since no DNA is present to check it. CDR1 MNHNS and CDR2 SASEGT come from the germline V gene. The CDR3 is 15 residues long.

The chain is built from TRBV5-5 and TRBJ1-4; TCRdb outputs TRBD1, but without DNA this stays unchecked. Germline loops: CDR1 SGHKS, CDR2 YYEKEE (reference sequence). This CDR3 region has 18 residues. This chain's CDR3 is CASSLGSGGRSTNEKLFF.

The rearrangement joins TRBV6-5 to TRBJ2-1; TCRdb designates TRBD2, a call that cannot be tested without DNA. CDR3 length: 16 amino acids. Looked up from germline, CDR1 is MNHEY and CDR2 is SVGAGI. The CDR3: CASSSASGRRYNEQFF.

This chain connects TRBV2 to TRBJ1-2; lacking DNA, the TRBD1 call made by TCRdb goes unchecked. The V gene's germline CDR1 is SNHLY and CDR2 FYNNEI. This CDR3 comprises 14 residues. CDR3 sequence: CASSRGTGSKGYTF.

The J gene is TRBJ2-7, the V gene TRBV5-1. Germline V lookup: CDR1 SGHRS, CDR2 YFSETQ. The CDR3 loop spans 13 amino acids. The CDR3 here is CASSSDGYYEQYF.

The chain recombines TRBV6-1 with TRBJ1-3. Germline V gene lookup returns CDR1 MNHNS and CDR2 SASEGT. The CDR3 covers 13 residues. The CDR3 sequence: CASRGGSGNTIYF.

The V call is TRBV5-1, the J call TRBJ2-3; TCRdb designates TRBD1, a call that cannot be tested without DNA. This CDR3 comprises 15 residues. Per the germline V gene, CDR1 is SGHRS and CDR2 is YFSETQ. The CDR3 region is CASSFRGADTDTQYF.

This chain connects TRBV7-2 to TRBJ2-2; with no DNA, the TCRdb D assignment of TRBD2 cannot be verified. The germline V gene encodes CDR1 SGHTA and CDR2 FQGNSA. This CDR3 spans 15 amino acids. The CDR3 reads CASSSLAGQTGELFF.

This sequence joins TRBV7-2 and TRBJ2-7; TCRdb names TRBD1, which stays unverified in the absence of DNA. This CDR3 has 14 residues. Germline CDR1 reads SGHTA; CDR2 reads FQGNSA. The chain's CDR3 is CASSLQGQIYEQYF.

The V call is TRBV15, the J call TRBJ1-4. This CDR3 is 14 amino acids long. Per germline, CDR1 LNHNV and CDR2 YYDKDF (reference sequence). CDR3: CATRKSPTNEKLFF.

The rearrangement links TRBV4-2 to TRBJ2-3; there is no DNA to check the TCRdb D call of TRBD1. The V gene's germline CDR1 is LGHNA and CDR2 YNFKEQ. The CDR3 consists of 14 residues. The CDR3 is CASSTGTNTDTQYF.

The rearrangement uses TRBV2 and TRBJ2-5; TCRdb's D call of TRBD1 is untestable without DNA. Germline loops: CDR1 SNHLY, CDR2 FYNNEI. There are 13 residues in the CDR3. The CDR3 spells CATGDRVRETQYF. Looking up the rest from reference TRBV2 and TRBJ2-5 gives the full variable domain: EPEVTQTPSHQVTQMGQEVILRCVPISNHLYFYWYRQILGQKVEFLVSFYNNEISEKSEIFDDQFSVERPDGSNFTLKIRSTKLEDSAMYFCATGDRVRETQYFGPGTRLLVL.

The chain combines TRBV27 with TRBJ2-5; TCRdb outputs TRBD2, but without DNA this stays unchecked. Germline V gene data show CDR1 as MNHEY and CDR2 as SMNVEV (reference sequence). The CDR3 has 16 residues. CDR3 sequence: CASSTKTSGVQETQYF.

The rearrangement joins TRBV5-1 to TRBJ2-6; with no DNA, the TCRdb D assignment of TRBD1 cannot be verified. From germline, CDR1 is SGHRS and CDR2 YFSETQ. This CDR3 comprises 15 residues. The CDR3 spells CASGTGAFGANVLTF.

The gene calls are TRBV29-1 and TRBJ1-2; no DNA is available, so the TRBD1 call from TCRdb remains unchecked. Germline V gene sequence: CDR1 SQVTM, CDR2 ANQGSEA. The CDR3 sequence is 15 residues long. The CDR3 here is CSAVATPGQGYGYTF.